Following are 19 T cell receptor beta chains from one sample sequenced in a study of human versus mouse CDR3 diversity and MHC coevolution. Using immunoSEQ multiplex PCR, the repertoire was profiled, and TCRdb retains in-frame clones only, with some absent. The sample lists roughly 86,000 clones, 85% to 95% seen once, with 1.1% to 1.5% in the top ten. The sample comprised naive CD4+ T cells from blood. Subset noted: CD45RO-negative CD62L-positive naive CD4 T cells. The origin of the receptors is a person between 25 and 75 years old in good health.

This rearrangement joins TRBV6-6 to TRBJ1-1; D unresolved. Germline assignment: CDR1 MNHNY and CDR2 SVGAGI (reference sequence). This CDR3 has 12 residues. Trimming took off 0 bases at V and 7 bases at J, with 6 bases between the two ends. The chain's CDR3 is CASSYSGSEAFF. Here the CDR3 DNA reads TGTGCCAGCAGTTACTCGGGCAGTGAAGCTTTCTTT.

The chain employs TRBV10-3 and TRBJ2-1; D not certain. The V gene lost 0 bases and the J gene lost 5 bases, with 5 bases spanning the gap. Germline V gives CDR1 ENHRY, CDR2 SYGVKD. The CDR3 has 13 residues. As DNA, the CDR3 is TGTGCCATCAGTGAGTCTCCGGACAATGAGCAGTTCTTC. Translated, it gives CAISESPDNEQFF.

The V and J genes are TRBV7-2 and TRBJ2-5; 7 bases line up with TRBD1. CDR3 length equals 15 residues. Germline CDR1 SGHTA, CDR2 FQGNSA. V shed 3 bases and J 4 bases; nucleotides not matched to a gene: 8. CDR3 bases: TGTGCCAGCAGCTTCGGTACAGGGGCTGGAGAGACCCAGTACTTC. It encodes CASSFGTGAGETQYF.

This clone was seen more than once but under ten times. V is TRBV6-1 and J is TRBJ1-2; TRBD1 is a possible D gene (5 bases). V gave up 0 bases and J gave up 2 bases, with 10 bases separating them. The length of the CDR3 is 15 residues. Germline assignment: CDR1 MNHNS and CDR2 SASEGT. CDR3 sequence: CASSEALGGNYGYTF. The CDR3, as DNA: TGTGCCAGCAGTGAAGCGCTGGGGGGGAACTATGGCTACACCTTC.

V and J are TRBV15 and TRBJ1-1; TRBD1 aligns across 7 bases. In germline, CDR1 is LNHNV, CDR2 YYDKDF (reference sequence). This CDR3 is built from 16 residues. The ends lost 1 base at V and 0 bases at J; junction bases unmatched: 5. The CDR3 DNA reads TGTGCCACCAGCAGAGGAGGGACAGCCTTGAACACTGAAGCTTTCTTT. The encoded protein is CATSRGGTALNTEAFF.

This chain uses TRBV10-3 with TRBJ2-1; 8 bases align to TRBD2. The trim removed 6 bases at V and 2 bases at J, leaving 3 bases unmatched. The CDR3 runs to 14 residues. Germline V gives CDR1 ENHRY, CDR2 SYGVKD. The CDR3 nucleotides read TGTGCCATCAGGCCGGGGGGGACCTACAATGAGCAGTTCTTC. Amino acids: CAIRPGGTYNEQFF.

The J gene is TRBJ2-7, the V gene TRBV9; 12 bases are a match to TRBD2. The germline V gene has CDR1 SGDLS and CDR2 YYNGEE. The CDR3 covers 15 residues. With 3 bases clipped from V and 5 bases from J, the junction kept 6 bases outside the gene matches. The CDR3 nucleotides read TGTGCCAGCAGCGCGGGACTAGCGGGCCCAGACGAGCAGTACTTC. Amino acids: CASSAGLAGPDEQYF.

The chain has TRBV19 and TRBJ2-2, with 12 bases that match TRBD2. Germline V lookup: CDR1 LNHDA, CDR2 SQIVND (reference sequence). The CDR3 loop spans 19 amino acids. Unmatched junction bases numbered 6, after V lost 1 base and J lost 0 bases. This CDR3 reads CASSIVTSGRLANTGELFF. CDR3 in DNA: TGTGCCAGTAGTATAGTAACTAGCGGGAGGCTCGCGAACACCGGGGAGCTGTTTTTT.

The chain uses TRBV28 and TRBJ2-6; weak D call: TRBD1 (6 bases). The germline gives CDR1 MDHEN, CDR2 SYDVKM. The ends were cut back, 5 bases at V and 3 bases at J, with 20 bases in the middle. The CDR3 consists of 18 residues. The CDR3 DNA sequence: TGTGCCAGCAGTCCACCGACAGGTCCGGGCGGTGGGGCCAACGTCCTGACTTTC. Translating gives CASSPPTGPGGGANVLTF.

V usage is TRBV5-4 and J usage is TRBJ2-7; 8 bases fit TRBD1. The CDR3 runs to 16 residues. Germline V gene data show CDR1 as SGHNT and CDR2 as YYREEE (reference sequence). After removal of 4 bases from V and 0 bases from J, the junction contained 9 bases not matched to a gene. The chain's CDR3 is CASSQGGTGGSYEQYF. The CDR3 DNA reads TGTGCCAGCAGCCAAGGGGGTACAGGGGGCTCCTACGAGCAGTACTTC.

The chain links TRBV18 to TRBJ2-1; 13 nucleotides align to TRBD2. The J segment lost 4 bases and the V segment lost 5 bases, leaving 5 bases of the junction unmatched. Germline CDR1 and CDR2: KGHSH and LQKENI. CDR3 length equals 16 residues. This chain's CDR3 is CASSSETSGGYNEQFF. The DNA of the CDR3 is TGTGCCAGCTCATCAGAGACTAGCGGGGGGTACAATGAGCAGTTCTTC.

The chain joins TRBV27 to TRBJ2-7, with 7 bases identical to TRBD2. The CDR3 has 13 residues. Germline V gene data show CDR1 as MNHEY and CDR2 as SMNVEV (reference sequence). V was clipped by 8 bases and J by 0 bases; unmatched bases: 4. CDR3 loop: CASWASGSYEQYF. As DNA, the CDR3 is TGTGCCAGCTGGGCTAGCGGCTCCTACGAGCAGTACTTC.

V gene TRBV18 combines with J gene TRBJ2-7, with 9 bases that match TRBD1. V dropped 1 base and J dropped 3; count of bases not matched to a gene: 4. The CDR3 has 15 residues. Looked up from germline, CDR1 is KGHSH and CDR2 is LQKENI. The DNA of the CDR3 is TGTGCCAGCTCACCACGGGACAGGGTTATCTACGAGCAGTACTTC. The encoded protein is CASSPRDRVIYEQYF.

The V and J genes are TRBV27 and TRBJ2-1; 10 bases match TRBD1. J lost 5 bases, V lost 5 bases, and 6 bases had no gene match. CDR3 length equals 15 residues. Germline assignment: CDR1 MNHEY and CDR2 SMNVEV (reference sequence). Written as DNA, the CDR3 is TGTGCCAGCAGTCTCCGGACAGGGGGAGACAATGAGCAGTTCTTC. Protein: CASSLRTGGDNEQFF.

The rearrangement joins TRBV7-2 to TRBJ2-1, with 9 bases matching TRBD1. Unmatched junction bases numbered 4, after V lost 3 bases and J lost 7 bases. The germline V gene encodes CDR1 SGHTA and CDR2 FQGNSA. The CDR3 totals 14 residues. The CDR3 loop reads CASSLVQGANEQFF. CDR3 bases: TGTGCCAGCAGCTTGGTACAGGGGGCAAATGAGCAGTTCTTC. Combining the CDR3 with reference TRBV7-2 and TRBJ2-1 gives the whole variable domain GAGVSQSPSNKVTEKGKDVELRCDPISGHTALYWYRQSLGQGLEFLIYFQGNSAPDKSGLPSDRFSAERTGGSVSTLTIQRTQQEDSAVYLCASSLVQGANEQFFGPGTRLTVL.

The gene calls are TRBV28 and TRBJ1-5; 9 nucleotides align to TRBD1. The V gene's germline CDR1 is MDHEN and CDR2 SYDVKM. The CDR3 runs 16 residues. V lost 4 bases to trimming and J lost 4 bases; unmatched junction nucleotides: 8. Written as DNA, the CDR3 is TGTGCCAGCAGTTCCCTTAACAGGGGGCGAAATCAGCCCCAGCATTTT. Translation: CASSSLNRGRNQPQHF.

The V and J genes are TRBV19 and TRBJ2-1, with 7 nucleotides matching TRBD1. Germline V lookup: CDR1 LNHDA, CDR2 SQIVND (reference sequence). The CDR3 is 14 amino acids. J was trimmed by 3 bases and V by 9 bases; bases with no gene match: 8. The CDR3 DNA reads TGTGCCAGCGCCCTGACAGGGATCTACAATGAGCAGTTCTTC. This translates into CASALTGIYNEQFF.

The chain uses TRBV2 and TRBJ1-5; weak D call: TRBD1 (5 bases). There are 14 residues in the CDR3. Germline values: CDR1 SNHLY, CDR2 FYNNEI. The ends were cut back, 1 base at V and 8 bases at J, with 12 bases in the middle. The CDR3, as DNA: TGTGCCAGCAGTGAAGAGGTGGGGCCGGAGCCCCAGCATTTT. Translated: CASSEEVGPEPQHF.

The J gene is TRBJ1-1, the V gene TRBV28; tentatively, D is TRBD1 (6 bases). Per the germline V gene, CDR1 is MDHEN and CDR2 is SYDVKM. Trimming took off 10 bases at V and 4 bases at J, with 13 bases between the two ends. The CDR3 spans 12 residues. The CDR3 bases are TGTGCCACCTGCAGGGGCGGCACTGAAGCTTTCTTT. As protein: CATCRGGTEAFF.